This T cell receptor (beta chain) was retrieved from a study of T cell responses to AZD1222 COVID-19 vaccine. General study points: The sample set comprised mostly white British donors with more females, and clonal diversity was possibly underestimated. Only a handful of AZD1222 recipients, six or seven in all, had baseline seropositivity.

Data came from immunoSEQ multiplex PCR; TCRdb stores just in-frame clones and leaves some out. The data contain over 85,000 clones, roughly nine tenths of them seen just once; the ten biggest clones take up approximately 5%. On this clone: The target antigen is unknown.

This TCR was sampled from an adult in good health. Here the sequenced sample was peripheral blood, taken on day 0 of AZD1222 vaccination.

In nucleotides, the CDR3 is TGTGCCAGCAGTTTGAGGATTTCCAACGATGAGCAGTTCTTC. It is translated as CASSLRISNDEQFF. This sequence joins TRBV27 and TRBJ2-1, with D uncertain. CDR1 MNHEY and CDR2 SMNVEV come from the germline V gene (reference sequence). The CDR3 has 14 residues. The V end was cut by 3 bases, the J end by 8 bases, with 14 bases between.